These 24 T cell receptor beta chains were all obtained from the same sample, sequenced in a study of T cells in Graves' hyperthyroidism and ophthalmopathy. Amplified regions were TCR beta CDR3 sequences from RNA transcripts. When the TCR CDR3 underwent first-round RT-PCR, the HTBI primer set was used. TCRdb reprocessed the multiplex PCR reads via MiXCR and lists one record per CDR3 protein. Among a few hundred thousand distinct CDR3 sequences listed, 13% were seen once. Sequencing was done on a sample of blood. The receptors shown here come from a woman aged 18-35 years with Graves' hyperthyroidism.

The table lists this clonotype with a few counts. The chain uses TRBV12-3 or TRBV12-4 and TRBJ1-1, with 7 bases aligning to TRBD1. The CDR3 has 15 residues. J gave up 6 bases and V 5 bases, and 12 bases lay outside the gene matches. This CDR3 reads CASSVRQGMSAEAFF. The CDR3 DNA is TGTGCCAGCAGTGTTCGACAGGGAATGAGTGCTGAAGCTTTCTTT.

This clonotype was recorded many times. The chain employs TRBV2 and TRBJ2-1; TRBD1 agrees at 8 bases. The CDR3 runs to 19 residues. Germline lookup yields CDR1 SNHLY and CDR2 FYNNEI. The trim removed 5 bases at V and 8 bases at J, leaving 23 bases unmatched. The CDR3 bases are TGTGCCAGCAGTTTCGGACAGGGCTGTTGGGACTGTCTTTTGTATGAGCAGTTCTTC. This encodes CASSFGQGCWDCLLYEQFF. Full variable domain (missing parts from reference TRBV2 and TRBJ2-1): EPEVTQTPSHQVTQMGQEVILRCVPISNHLYFYWYRQILGQKVEFLVSFYNNEISEKSEIFDDQFSVERPDGSNFTLKIRSTKLEDSAMYFCASSFGQGCWDCLLYEQFFGPGTRLTVL.

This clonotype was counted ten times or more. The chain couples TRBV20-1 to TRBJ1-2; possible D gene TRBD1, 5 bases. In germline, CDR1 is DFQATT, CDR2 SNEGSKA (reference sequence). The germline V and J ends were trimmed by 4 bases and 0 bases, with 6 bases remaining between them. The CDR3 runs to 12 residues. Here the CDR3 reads CSANRPNYGYTF. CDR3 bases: TGCAGTGCTAACAGGCCTAACTATGGCTACACCTTC.

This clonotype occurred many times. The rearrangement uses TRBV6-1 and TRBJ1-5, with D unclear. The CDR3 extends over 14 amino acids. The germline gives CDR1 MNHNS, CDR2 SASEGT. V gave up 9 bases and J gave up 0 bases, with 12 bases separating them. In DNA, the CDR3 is TGTGCCAGTAGGGATTTCTTTAGCAATCAGCCCCAGCATTTT. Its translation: CASRDFFSNQPQHF.

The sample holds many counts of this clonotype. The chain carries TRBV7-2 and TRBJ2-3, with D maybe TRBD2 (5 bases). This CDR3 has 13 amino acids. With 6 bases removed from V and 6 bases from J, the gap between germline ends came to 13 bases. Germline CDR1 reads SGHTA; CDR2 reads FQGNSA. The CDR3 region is CASSRFGGDTQYF. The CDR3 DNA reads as TGTGCCAGCAGTCGATTTGGCGGGGATACGCAGTATTTT. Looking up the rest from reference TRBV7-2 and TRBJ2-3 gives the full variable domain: GAGVSQSPSNKVTEKGKDVELRCDPISGHTALYWYRQSLGQGLEFLIYFQGNSAPDKSGLPSDRFSAERTGGSVSTLTIQRTQQEDSAVYLCASSRFGGDTQYFGPGTRLTVL.

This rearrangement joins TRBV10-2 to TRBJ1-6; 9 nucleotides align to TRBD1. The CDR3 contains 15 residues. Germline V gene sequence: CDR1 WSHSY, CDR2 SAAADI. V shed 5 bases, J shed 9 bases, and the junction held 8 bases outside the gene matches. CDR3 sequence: CASSLAGTGTSPLHF. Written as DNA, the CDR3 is TGCGCCAGCAGTCTAGCCGGGACAGGGACTTCACCCCTCCACTTT.

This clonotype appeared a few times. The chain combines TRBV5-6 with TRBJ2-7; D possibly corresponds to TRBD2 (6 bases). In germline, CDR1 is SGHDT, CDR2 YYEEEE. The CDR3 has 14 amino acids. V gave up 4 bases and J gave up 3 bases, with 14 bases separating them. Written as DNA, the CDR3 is TGTGCCAGCAGCGGGCGGGGAACCCACTACGAGCAGTACTTC. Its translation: CASSGRGTHYEQYF.

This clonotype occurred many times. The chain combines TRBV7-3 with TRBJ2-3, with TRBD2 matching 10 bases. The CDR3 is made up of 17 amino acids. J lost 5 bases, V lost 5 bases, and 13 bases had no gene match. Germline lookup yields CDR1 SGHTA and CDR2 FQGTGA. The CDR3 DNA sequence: TGTGCCAGCAGCCCCTACGCTTTTAGCGGGGGGAAAGATACGCAGTATTTT. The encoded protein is CASSPYAFSGGKDTQYF.

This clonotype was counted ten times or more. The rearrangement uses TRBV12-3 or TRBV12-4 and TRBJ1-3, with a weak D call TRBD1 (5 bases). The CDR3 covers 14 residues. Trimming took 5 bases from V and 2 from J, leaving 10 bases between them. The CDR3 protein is CASSLTGPGNTIYF. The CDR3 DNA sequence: TGTGCCAGCAGTCTTACAGGCCCTGGAAACACCATATATTTT.

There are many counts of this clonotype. The CDR3 here is CASKAVSGYNEQFF. In nucleotides, the CDR3 is TGTGCCAGCAAAGCCGTCTCGGGCTACAATGAGCAGTTCTTC. The chain is built from TRBV7-8 and TRBJ2-1; D not resolved. Trimming left V 7 bases short and J 3 bases short, with 13 bases between. This CDR3 has 14 amino acids. From germline, CDR1 is SGHVS and CDR2 FQNEAQ.

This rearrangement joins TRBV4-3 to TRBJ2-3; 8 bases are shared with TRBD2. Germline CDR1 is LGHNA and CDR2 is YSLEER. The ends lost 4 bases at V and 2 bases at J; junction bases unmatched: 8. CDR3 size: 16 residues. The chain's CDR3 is CASSRQTSGPTDTQYF. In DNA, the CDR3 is TGCGCCAGCAGCCGACAAACTAGCGGACCCACAGATACGCAGTATTTT.

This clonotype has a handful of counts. The chain's CDR3 is CASSLKSQSNEKLFF. The CDR3 DNA is TGTGCCAGCAGCTTAAAGTCCCAGTCTAATGAAAAACTGTTTTTT. The V call is TRBV7-9, the J call TRBJ1-4, with no clear D. Deletions cut 2 bases from V and 3 bases from J, with 10 bases between. This CDR3 has 15 amino acids. Germline CDR1 is SEHNR and CDR2 is FQNEAQ (reference sequence).

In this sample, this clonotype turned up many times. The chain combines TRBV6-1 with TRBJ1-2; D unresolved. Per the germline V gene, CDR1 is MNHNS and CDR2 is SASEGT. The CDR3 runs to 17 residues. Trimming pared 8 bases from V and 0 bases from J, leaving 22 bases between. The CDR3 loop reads CASAPAARSPSNYGYTF. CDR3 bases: TGTGCCAGCGCACCTGCGGCTCGCTCCCCATCTAACTATGGCTACACCTTC.

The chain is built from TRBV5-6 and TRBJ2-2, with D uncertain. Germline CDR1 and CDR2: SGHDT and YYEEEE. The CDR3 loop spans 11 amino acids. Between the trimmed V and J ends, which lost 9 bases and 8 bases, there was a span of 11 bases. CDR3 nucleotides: TGTGCCACCTCTCGAGGTGGGGAGCTGTTTTTT. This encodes CATSRGGELFF.

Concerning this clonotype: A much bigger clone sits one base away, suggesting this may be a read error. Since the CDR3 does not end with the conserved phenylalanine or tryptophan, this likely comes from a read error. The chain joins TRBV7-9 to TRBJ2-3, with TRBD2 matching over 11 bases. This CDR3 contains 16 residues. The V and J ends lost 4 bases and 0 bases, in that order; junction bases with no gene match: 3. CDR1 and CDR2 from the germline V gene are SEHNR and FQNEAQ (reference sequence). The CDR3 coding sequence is TGTGCCAGCAGCTCCATAGCGGGGGGGAGCACAGATACGCAGTATATT. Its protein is CASSSIAGGSTDTQYI.

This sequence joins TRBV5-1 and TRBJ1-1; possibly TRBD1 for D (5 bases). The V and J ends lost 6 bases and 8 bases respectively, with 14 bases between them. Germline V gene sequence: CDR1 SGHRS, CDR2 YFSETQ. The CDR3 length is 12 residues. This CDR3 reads CASTLRQGEAFF. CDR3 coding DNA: TGCGCCAGCACCCTGAGGCAGGGAGAAGCTTTCTTT.

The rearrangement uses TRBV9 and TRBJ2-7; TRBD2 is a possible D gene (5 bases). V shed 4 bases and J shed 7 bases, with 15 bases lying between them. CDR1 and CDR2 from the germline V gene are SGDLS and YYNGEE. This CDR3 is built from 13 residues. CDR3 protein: CASSQRGFGEQYF. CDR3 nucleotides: TGTGCCAGCAGCCAACGGGGATTTGGAGAGCAGTACTTC.

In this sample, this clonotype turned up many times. The CDR3 sequence: CASSNQVKNTEAFF. CDR3 DNA: TGTGCCAGCAGCAATCAGGTGAAGAACACTGAAGCTTTCTTT. The chain carries TRBV7-9 and TRBJ1-1; no definite D call. CDR1 is SEHNR, CDR2 FQNEAQ, per germline (reference sequence). Trimming left V 5 bases short and J 1 base short, with 11 bases between. The length of the CDR3 is 14 residues.

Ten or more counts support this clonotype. CDR3 residues: CASSGTGTGFYGYTF. In DNA form, the CDR3 reads TGTGCCAGCAGTGGGACCGGGACAGGCTTCTATGGCTACACCTTC. V and J are TRBV28 and TRBJ1-2, with 8 bases that match TRBD1. This CDR3 is 15 amino acids long. Germline CDR1 reads MDHEN; CDR2 reads SYDVKM. Trimming removed 5 bases from V and 4 bases from J; junction bases left unmatched: 9.

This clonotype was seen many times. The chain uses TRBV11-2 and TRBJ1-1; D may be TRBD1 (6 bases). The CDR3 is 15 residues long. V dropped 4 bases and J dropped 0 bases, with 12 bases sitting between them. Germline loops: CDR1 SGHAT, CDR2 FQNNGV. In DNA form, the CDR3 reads TGTGCCAGCAGCTCATTCAGGGGAGTGAACACTGAAGCTTTCTTT. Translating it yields CASSSFRGVNTEAFF.

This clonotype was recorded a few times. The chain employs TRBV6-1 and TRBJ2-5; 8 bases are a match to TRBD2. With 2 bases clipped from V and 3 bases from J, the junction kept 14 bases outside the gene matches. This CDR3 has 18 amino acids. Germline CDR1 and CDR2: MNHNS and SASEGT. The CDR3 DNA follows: TGTGCCAGCAGTGAAAAGGGGGGACTAGTGGGGGCGAAAGAGACCCAGTACTTC. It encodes CASSEKGGLVGAKETQYF.

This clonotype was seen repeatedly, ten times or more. The CDR3 sequence is CSATDRGGPSYEQYF. The CDR3 region has the DNA TGCAGTGCTACAGACAGGGGGGGGCCCTCCTACGAGCAGTACTTC. V and J are TRBV20-1 and TRBJ2-7, with TRBD1 matching over 9 bases. The CDR3 is 15 amino acids. V was pared by 4 bases and J by 0 bases, with 7 bases of the junction left unmatched. Per the germline V gene, CDR1 is DFQATT and CDR2 is SNEGSKA (reference sequence).

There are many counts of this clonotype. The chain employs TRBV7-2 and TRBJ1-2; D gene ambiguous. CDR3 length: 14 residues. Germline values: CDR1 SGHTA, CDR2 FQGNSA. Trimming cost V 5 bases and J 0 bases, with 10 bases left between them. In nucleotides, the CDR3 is TGTGCCAGCAGCCCATCCCCCCCTAACTATGGCTACACCTTC. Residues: CASSPSPPNYGYTF.

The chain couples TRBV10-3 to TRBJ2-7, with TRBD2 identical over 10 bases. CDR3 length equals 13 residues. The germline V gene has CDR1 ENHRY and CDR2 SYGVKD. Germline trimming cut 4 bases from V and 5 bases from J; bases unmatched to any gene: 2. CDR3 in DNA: TGTGCCATCAGTGCCGGGACTAGCGACGAGCAGTACTTC. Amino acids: CAISAGTSDEQYF.